This T cell receptor (beta chain) was recovered during a study of T cell repertoires in cytomegalovirus infection. Study at large: Public TCR beta signatures indicated both CMV infection and matching HLA type.

TCRdb reprocessed the reads via MiXCR and lists one record per CDR3 protein. The sample lists about 310,000 distinct CDR3 sequences; roughly a sixth were seen once. Study-wide results and limits: Summed public TCR beta family frequency identified CMV carriers bearing the relevant HLA. What dominated the ex vivo response were HLA-C-restricted CMV-specific TCR beta clonotypes.

There are a few counts of this clonotype. Antigen unknown. Trimming took 7 bases from V and 2 from J, leaving 14 bases between them. This CDR3 is built from 13 residues. Germline-derived CDR1 and CDR2 are SQVTM and ANQGSEA. What was sequenced was PBMCs. The sequence was collected from a human donor in good health (CMV status not recorded). Some clones in this sample may be carry-over from other donors' samples. V gene TRBV29-1 combines with J gene TRBJ1-2, with D possibly being TRBD1 (6 bases). CDR3 protein: CSAKTGGNYGYTF. DNA of the CDR3: TGCAGCGCAAAGACAGGAGGCAACTATGGCTACACCTTC.